This entry describes one T cell receptor (beta chain). There are many counts of this clonotype. Its antigen is still unknown. Base qualities were left out, and no much larger clone turns up one base away. According to the germline V gene, CDR1 reads SGHTA and CDR2 reads FQGNSA. V trim: 10 bases; J trim: 7 bases; unmatched bases: 11. Counted from cysteine to phenylalanine, this CDR3 has 15 amino acids. The retained sequence is limited to the CDR3, 45 bases, with the frame set at the first base. What the time point label conveys for this sample: patch test 1, 2 weeks after DPC sensitization. The treatment or condition tag for this specimen amounts to: therapeutic diphenylcyclopropenone sensitization with weekly scalp DPC. Blood at each patch-test visit was drawn before the patch test was applied. Patients were eligible if aged 18 to 70, diagnosed with alopecia and judged suitable for DPC therapy, and pregnant patients were excluded. Total RNA was isolated from unfractionated whole blood collected in Tempus Blood RNA tubes.

The library was made by RACE. Sequenced using a NextSeq 500. During library preparation, unique molecular identifiers were attached to individual cDNA molecules so that TCRs could be counted quantitatively and reproducibly. For every blood RNA sample, sequencing covered both the TCR alpha and TCR beta chains. As for how the authors treated the data: Samples had a median of around 92,000 TCRs, with a range from about 23,224 to 750,000. The Decombinator software suite was used to annotate V, J and CDR3 in the TCR reads. For the PS versus PT1 abundance plots, all samples were subsampled to the same number of TCRs (28,000). TCRs were defined as expanded if absent before sensitization and observed at least eight times at the 2-week time point. TCRdb trimmed the raw reads at Q25, called clones with MiXCR and kept productive beta chains. Entries that share a CDR3 protein sequence are merged under the most common genes and DNA. TCRdb, rather than the study authors, made the V and J calls. For this sample the table gives tens of thousands of distinct CDR3 sequences, of which about 10% were detected only once. The ten most abundant clones make up 4% to 5% of the sample.

The data stem from a study of human T cells and chemical hapten exposure (dated by TCRdb to the early 2020s). Broadly, across the study: For sensitization, 2% DPC in acetone was applied to a 2 cm by 2 cm area of upper inner arm skin. Weekly therapeutic DPC doses were additionally applied to the scalp of patients throughout the approximately 25-week study period. Peripheral blood TCR repertoire changes were tracked in vivo in alopecia patients during primary and secondary sensitization to the hapten diphenylcyclopropenone (DPC). For TCR sequencing, blood came from 25 to 35 alopecia patients at anywhere from one to four time points (pre-sensitization, 2, 6 and 24 weeks). Patch testing was done on the upper back using Finn chambers containing 0.01% DPC, and results were scored after 6 days according to International Contact Dermatitis Research Group standards. Blood was sampled from patients pre-sensitization (week 0) and at 2, 6 and about 24 weeks after DPC sensitization. Libraries were pooled for sequencing, and per-sample TCR yields varied mainly because of small differences in library volumes within the pool. Alopecia areata with under or over 50% scalp involvement, alopecia totalis and alopecia universalis were represented in the patient cohort, which was mostly female.

Results and caveats for the whole study, not just this receptor: A positive correlation was found between the number of PT1 expanded TCRs and patch test score, with significance reached at thresholds 8, 16 and 32 but not 4. Because all patients had alopecia, a presumed autoimmune disease, the immune response of the patients might differ from that of healthy individuals. After repeated subsampling, changes were observed in the strength of the expansion versus patch-test correlation and in the threshold at which the correlation became significant. The number of TCRs above 1 in 1000 frequency did not change with DPC sensitization; there was no evidence of global repertoire structure alterations. Compared with pre-sensitization or healthy control sets, expanded TCRs formed significantly more large CDR3 similarity clusters, which is consistent with antigen-driven responses.

This sequence originates from a woman between 45 and 60 years old with alopecia areata. Some clones in this sample may be carry-over from other donors' samples. Recombination linked TRBV7-2 to TRBJ2-1; TRBD2 fits 12 bases in the junction. This specimen consisted of whole blood, obtained in connection with sensitization to the hapten diphenylcyclopropenone (DPC). The DNA sequence reads TGTGCCACCTCGGGGAGACTAGCGGGAGAGAATGAGCAGTTCTTC. Its translation reads: CATSGRLAGENEQFF.